The 18 T cell receptor beta chains listed next were all sequenced from one sample in a study of regulatory T cells in long-lasting Graves disease. Both iRepertoire HTBI primers and Arm-PCR of CDR3 regions were used to build the TCR beta libraries. TCRdb reanalysed the multiplex PCR reads using MiXCR and keeps one entry per CDR3 protein. Of more than 650,000 distinct CDR3 sequences in the sample, 30% are singletons; the top ten hold around 42%. Described time point: persistent/refractory GD, antithyroid drugs over 5 years with positive TRAb. Isolated PBMC RNA provided the starting material for the TCR library. The sequencing used peripheral blood mononuclear cells (PBMCs), collected when the disease was refractory, from a patient treated with antithyroid drugs. The receptors shown here come from a female donor with Graves disease.

The chain employs TRBV28 and TRBJ1-5; a possible D gene is TRBD1 (5 bases). From germline, CDR1 is MDHEN and CDR2 SYDVKM. V gave up 7 bases and J gave up 0 bases, with 13 bases separating them. The CDR3 contains 15 residues. The CDR3 sequence: CASILGGLSNQPQHF. DNA for the CDR3: TGTGCCAGCATCCTGGGGGGTCTTAGCAATCAGCCCCAGCATTTT.

The chain links TRBV19 to TRBJ1-2; D is unresolved. Trimming stripped 4 bases from V and 4 bases from J, with 16 bases between. Germline-derived CDR1 and CDR2 are LNHDA and SQIVND (reference sequence). The CDR3 sequence is 15 residues long. The CDR3 bases are TGTGCCAGTAGTACCCACTCGTCCGGGATCTATGGCTACACCTTC. Translation: CASSTHSSGIYGYTF.

CDR3 sequence reads: CASSPGTGGYPEKLFF. The CDR3 DNA sequence: TGTGCCAGCAGCCCGGGGACTGGGGGTTACCCCGAAAAACTGTTTTTT. The chain links TRBV5-5 to TRBJ1-4, with D possibly matching TRBD1 (5 bases). The V end lost 4 bases, the J end lost 8 bases, and 21 bases lay between the germline ends. This CDR3 region has 16 residues. Germline V gene data show CDR1 as SGHKS and CDR2 as YYEKEE (reference sequence).

The V gene is TRBV6-2 or TRBV6-3, the J gene TRBJ1-5, with D uncertain. Germline V gene lookup returns CDR1 MNHEY and CDR2 SVGEGT. The ends were cut back, 2 bases at V and 2 bases at J, with 13 bases in the middle. This CDR3 spans 16 amino acids. The CDR3 nucleotides are TGTGCCAGCAGTTACCCGGACGGGAGGCGCAATCAGCCCCAGCATTTT. Its protein is CASSYPDGRRNQPQHF.

The chain uses TRBV7-3 and TRBJ2-1, with 7 positions matching TRBD2. The CDR3 contains 15 residues. In germline, CDR1 is SGHTA, CDR2 FQGTGA. V trimming: 2 bases; J trimming: 5 bases; junction bases outside the gene matches: 6. CDR3 in DNA: TGTGCCAGCAGCTTATTGGCGGGAGCCCACAATGAGCAGTTCTTC. It codes for CASSLLAGAHNEQFF.

The rearrangement uses TRBV25-1 and TRBJ1-1; D is possibly TRBD1 (6 bases). The germline gives CDR1 MGHDK, CDR2 SYGVNS. Between the trimmed V and J ends, which lost 5 bases and 6 bases, there was a span of 13 bases. CDR3 size: 13 residues. The CDR3 region is CASSKTGLAEAFF. The DNA for the CDR3 is TGTGCCAGCAGTAAGACAGGTTTAGCTGAAGCTTTCTTT.

This clonotype showed up just a few times. The V and J genes are TRBV20-1 and TRBJ1-4, with D hard to call. This CDR3 contains 15 residues. Germline CDR1 is DFQATT and CDR2 is SNEGSKA (reference sequence). Trimming cost V 1 base and J 6 bases, with 15 bases left between them. The DNA for the CDR3 is TGCAGTGCTAGAGGGCGCGGGCCTATGTATGAAAAACTGTTTTTT. It is translated as CSARGRGPMYEKLFF.

Concerning this clonotype: A far bigger clonotype differs at one base, so this is likely a read error. The gene calls are TRBV7-3 and TRBJ2-5; possible D gene TRBD2, 6 bases. This CDR3 is built from 15 residues. V shed 6 bases and J shed 5 bases, with 19 bases lying between them. From germline, CDR1 is SGHTA and CDR2 FQGTGA. The CDR3 DNA reads TGTGCCAGCAGTGAAGCGCCGAGACTAGAGGAGACCCAGTACTTC. This codes for CASSEAPRLEETQYF.

Only one count was recorded for this clonotype. The rearrangement joins TRBV10-3 to TRBJ1-6; possible D gene TRBD1, 6 bases. Germline V gene lookup returns CDR1 ENHRY and CDR2 SYGVKD. V was clipped by 0 bases and J by 10 bases, with 13 bases between them. CDR3 length equals 15 residues. Written as DNA, the CDR3 is TGTGCCATCAGTGAGTCGCAGGGGCAAGGATCACCCCTCCACTTT. It encodes CAISESQGQGSPLHF.

This clonotype occurred a few times. This sequence joins TRBV2 and TRBJ1-5, with TRBD1 matching over 7 bases. The CDR3 spans 13 residues. Unmatched junction bases numbered 7, after V lost 7 bases and J lost 7 bases. Per the germline V gene, CDR1 is SNHLY and CDR2 is FYNNEI. The CDR3 loop is CASTRQGIQPQHF. The CDR3, as DNA: TGTGCCAGCACAAGACAGGGTATACAGCCCCAGCATTTT. Combining the CDR3 with reference TRBV2 and TRBJ1-5 gives the whole variable domain EPEVTQTPSHQVTQMGQEVILRCVPISNHLYFYWYRQILGQKVEFLVSFYNNEISEKSEIFDDQFSVERPDGSNFTLKIRSTKLEDSAMYFCASTRQGIQPQHFGDGTRLSIL.

This sequence joins TRBV19 and TRBJ1-4; a possible D gene is TRBD1 (6 bases). V was shortened by 4 bases and J by 8 bases, with 17 bases between the two germline ends. CDR3 size: 15 residues. Germline lookup yields CDR1 LNHDA and CDR2 SQIVND (reference sequence). CDR3 DNA sequence: TGTGCCAGTAGTACACCGACAGGACCGCGAGAAAAACTGTTTTTT. It specifies CASSTPTGPREKLFF.

The V gene is TRBV6-5, the J gene TRBJ1-4; D remains unclear. The CDR3 length is 15 residues. V was shortened by 0 bases and J by 5 bases, with 10 bases between the two germline ends. From germline, CDR1 is MNHEY and CDR2 SVGAGI. The CDR3 loop is CASSYSNARNEKLFF. The CDR3 DNA reads as TGTGCCAGCAGTTACTCGAATGCTCGGAATGAAAAACTGTTTTTT.

This chain links TRBV5-1 with TRBJ2-7; weak D call: TRBD2 (6 bases). V was trimmed by 3 bases and J by 7 bases, leaving 20 bases between them. CDR1 and CDR2 (germline): SGHRS, YFSETQ. This CDR3 has 15 amino acids. The CDR3 loop reads CASSYDLAGTGEQYF. The CDR3 coding sequence is TGCGCCAGCAGCTATGACCTGGCGGGAACCGGGGAGCAGTACTTC.

The rearrangement links TRBV12-3 or TRBV12-4 to TRBJ1-1, with TRBD1 matching over 8 bases. CDR3 length: 16 residues. The V gene end was trimmed by 5 bases and the J gene end by 1 base; junction bases not matched to a gene: 9. The CDR3 DNA reads TGTGCCAGCAGTCCCACCAGGGGGCGCGGGAACACTGAAGCTTTCTTT. It codes for CASSPTRGRGNTEAFF.

This clonotype was found a few times. The rearrangement joins TRBV5-5 to TRBJ1-1; D not resolved. V was cut by 5 bases and J by 5 bases, with 16 bases left in between. The CDR3 sequence is 14 residues long. CDR1 SGHKS and CDR2 YYEKEE come from the germline V gene (reference sequence). Here the CDR3 reads CASRPPSLETEAFF. The CDR3 bases are TGTGCCAGCAGACCTCCCAGTCTTGAGACTGAAGCTTTCTTT.

Concerning this clonotype: A much larger clone lies a single base off, so this may be a read error. The genes are TRBV12-3 or TRBV12-4 and TRBJ2-5; 8 bases are a match to TRBD2. This CDR3 comprises 15 residues. The CDR3: CASSLAGFSQEAQYF. The CDR3 DNA reads TGTGCCAGCAGCTTAGCGGGATTCAGCCAAGAGGCCCAGTACTTC.

This clonotype was picked up a small number of times. The chain has TRBV20-1 and TRBJ1-1; the match to TRBD1 covers 7 bases. The CDR3 loop spans 15 amino acids. Per germline, CDR1 DFQATT and CDR2 SNEGSKA (reference sequence). J was trimmed by 5 bases and V by 0 bases; bases with no gene match: 9. As DNA, the CDR3 is TGCAGTGCTAGAGATCTTCGGGACAGCGCAACTGAAGCTTTCTTT. It encodes CSARDLRDSATEAFF.

The V and J genes are TRBV5-4 and TRBJ1-1; D gene unclear. The CDR3 contains 13 residues. Trimming took 5 bases from V and 11 from J, leaving 19 bases between them. The V gene's germline CDR1 is SGHNT and CDR2 YYREEE (reference sequence). The CDR3 sequence is CASSFGDSTRAFF. In DNA, the CDR3 is TGTGCCAGCAGTTTTGGAGACTCGACGAGGGCTTTCTTT.